This section outlines one TCR beta chain sequence together with its context. Its antigen remains unidentified. The record has no base qualities; no much larger clone is one base away. This entry belongs to a study of blood T cell repertoires in COVID-19 (TCRdb year 2020). Background for the entire study: The collaborator samples originated in the United States, Italy and Spain and spanned the acute and convalescent phases of COVID-19. The material from the prospective study consisted of cDNA or gDNA derived from T cells, B-cell-depleted T cells, or PBMCs. Subjects who had been exposed to COVID-19, were actively infected with it, or had recovered from it provided the deeply sampled blood TCRbeta repertoires that made up the dataset. The repertoires were made available in a free public database intended to serve as a resource for research on the immune response to SARS-CoV-2. Samples were obtained from the ongoing ImmuneRACE study (first 160 participants) and from roughly 1,300 subjects provided by 6 global collaborators. Nearly every sample came with metadata listing a de-identified subject ID, COVID-19 status, age in years and sex. Where available, HLA class I and class II types were taken from metadata supplied by the sample provider and were not determined by assay-based typing.

The collaborating institutions used their own protocols to collect whole blood in K2EDTA tubes. For TCRbeta analysis, collaborator samples were shipped as frozen whole blood, as isolated PBMCs, or as DNA extracted from either sample type. TCRbeta CDR3 regions were amplified from genomic DNA using the immunoSEQ Assay, a bias-controlled multiplex PCR. Concerning the study's data processing: Within the assay, amplification of reference gene primers was used to estimate how many nucleated cells each sample contained. Sequence reads were collapsed and filtered to measure the absolute abundance of every unique TCRbeta CDR3 rearrangement. For each sample, productive Simpson clonality was calculated by taking the square root of Simpson's diversity index across productive rearrangements. TCRdb's version of the immuneACCESS table is confined to in-frame rearrangements and falls short of the full clone set. An unresolved V gene accounts for under half of the shortfall where checked; the remainder is of unknown origin. V and J calls plus clone size are reproduced from that table; the DNA served to infer D and trimming. This sample has 150,000 to 200,000 clones in its table, and approximately 86% of those were observed once. The ten largest account for around 7% of the sample.

Here is what the overall study found, with its caveats: How much clinical and demographic metadata was included differed by source and by participant, and the metadata was provided uncurated.

From a lookup of the germline V gene, CDR1 and CDR2 are MDHEN and SYDVKM. From V the trimming removes 9 bases and from J it removes 10 bases, while the gene matches leave 8 bases of the junction unaccounted for. The CDR3 numbers 11 residues from cysteine through phenylalanine. CDR3 DNA only is kept here, 33 bases in frame from base 1. Sequencing was done on a sample of peripheral blood. The chain employs TRBV28 and TRBJ1-2, with 7 junctional bases fitting TRBD1. This TCR derives from a man in his fifties with active or convalescent COVID-19. In nucleotides, the sequence is TGTGCCAGTGAACAGGGGAGATACTACACCTTC. This sequence encodes CASEQGRYYTF.